The T cell receptor (beta chain) described here comes from a study of CD8+CD57+ T cells in acquired aplastic anemia. CDR1 and CDR2 (germline): SGDLS, YYNGEE. The CDR3 is 15 residues long. The V gene lost 2 bases and the J gene lost 3 bases, with 11 bases spanning the gap. Genomic DNA constituted the template upon which TCR beta VDJ and CDR3 profiling was performed. TCRdb itself ran the reads through MiXCR, one entry per CDR3 protein. This sample yields approximately 190,000 distinct CDR3 sequences, of which around 66% are seen a single time; about 43% belongs to the top ten. The receptor was isolated from a human donor with severe aplastic anemia or a healthy control (not recorded which). Specimen: sorted CD4+, CD8+, or CD8+CD57+ T cells (not recorded which) from PBMCs. The chain recombines TRBV9 with TRBJ2-2, with D perhaps matching TRBD2 (6 bases). CDR3 in amino acids: CASSVGGRDTGELFF. The CDR3 region has the DNA TGTGCCAGCAGCGTCGGAGGGCGGGACACCGGGGAGCTGTTTTTT.